This T cell receptor (beta chain) was recovered during a study of technical replicates of blood from four donors. Sequenced by immunoSEQ multiplex PCR; TCRdb stores in-frame clones only, minus some. The sample includes more than 95,000 clones, 95% of them seen just once. The source is a human donor in good health. Sequencing used T cells isolated from PBMCs.

The CDR3 protein is CASSPGTGQREQYF. The CDR3 DNA follows: TGCGCCAGCAGCCCCGGGACAGGGCAACGCGAGCAGTACTTC. This chain links TRBV5-1 with TRBJ2-7; 9 bases are shared with TRBD1. V lost 4 bases and J lost 6; bases outside the gene matches: 8. The CDR3 totals 14 residues. The germline V gene encodes CDR1 SGHRS and CDR2 YFSETQ.